This TCR beta chain was captured by sequencing in a study of a mutant IDH1 vaccine in newly diagnosed glioma. Study details: At weeks 1, 3, 5, 7, 11, 15, 19 and 23, patients received a vaccination, eight in all.

The data were produced by immunoSEQ multiplex PCR, yet TCRdb's version contains in-frame clones alone and is incomplete. The data hold about 60,000 clones, with more than 80% observed a single time. Time point here: week 11, during vaccination. Doses comprised 300 ug of mutant IDH1 20-mer peptide each, plus topical imiquimod. Deletions cut 5 bases from V and 1 base from J, with 9 bases between. Per germline, CDR1 MNHEY and CDR2 SMNVEV (reference sequence). The CDR3 sequence is 14 residues long. A remark on this clone: Its specificity is unknown.

The V and J genes are TRBV27 and TRBJ2-1; TRBD2 might be the D (5 bases). The starting material was PBMCs, obtained from a glioma patient whose treatment included an IDH1 peptide vaccine. This clonotype was obtained from a man aged 25-40 years with glioma. CDR3 sequence reads: CASSPRGSYNEQFF. The CDR3 DNA reads as TGTGCCAGCAGTCCCCGGGGTTCCTACAATGAGCAGTTCTTC.